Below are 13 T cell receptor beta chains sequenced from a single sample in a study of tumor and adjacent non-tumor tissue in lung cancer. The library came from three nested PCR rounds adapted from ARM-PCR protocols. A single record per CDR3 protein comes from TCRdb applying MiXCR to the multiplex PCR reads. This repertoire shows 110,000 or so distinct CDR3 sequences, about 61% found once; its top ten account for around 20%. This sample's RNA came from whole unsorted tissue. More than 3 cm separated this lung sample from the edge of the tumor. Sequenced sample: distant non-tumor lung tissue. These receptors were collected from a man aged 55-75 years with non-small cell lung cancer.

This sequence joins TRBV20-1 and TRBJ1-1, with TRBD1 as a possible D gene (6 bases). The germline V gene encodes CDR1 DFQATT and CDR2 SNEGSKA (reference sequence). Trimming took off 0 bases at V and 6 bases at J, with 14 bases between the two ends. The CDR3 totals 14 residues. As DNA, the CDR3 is TGCAGTGCTAGAGATAGCAGGGGTCTTCCTGAAGCTTTCTTT. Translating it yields CSARDSRGLPEAFF.

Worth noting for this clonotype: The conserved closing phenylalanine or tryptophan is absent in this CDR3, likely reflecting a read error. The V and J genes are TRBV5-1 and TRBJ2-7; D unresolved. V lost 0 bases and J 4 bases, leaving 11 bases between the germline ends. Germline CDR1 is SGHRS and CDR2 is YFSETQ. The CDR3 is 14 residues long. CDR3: CASSLVVGSYEQYS. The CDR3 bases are TGCGCCAGCAGCTTGGTCGTGGGCAGTTACGAGCAGTACTCC.

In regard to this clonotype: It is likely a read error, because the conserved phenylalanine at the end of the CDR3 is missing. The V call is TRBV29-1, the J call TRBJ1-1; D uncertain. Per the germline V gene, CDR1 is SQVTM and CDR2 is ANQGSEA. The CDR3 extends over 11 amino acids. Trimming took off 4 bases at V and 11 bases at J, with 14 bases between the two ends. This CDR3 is CSVVDQPVAFS. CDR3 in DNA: TGCAGCGTTGTCGACCAGCCGGTGGCTTTCTCT.

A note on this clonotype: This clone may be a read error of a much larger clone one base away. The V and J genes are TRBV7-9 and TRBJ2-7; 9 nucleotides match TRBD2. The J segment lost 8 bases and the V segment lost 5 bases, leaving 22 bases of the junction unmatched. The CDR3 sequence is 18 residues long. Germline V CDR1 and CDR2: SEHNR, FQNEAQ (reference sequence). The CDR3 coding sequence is TGTGCCAGCAGCCCGGGGAATGGAGGAAGCGGGAGGCTCGACAAGCAGTACTTC. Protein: CASSPGNGGSGRLDKQYF.

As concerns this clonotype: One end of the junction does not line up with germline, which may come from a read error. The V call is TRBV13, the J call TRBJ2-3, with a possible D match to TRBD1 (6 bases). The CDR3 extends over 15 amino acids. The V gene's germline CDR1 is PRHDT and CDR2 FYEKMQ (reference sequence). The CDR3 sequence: CASSLRTASTDTHCF. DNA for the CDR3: TGTGCCAGCAGCTTACGGACAGCTAGCACAGATACGCATTGTTTT.

The CDR3 region has the DNA TGCAGCGTTGAGGGTCAGGGTATCACGAACACTGAAGCTTTCTTT. This gives the protein CSVEGQGITNTEAFF. V gene TRBV29-1 combines with J gene TRBJ1-1, with D perhaps TRBD1 (5 bases). CDR1 is SQVTM, CDR2 ANQGSEA, per germline. CDR3 length equals 15 residues. V was pared by 3 bases and J by 1 base, with 15 bases between.

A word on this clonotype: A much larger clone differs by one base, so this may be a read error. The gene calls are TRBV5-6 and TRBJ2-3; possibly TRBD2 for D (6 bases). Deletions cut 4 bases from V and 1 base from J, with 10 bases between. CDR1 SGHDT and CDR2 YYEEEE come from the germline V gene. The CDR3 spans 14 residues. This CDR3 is CASSGLTGTDTQYF. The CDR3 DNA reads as TGTGCCAGCAGCGGACTAACGGGCACAGATACGCAGTATTTT.

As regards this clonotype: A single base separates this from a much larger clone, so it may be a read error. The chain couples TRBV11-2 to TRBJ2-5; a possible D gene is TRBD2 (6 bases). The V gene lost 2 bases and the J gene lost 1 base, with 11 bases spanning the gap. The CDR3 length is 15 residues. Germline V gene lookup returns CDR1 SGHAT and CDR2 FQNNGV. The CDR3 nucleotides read TGTGCCAGCAGCTTAATCCGGACTACCCAAGAGACCCAGTACTTC. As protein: CASSLIRTTQETQYF.

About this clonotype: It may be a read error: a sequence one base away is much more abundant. CDR3 amino acids: CASSQDAGTGELFF. The CDR3 nucleotides read TGCGCCAGCAGCCAAGATGCGGGGACAGGGGAGCTGTTTTTT. The chain couples TRBV4-3 to TRBJ2-2; D assignment may be TRBD1 or TRBD2 (6 bases each). CDR3 length: 14 amino acids. In germline, CDR1 is LGHNA, CDR2 YSLEER. V lost 0 bases and J 8 bases, leaving 10 bases between the germline ends.

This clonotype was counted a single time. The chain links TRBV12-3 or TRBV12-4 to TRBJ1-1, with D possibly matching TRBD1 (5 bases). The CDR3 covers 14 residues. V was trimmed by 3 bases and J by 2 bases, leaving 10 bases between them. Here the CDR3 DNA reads TGTGCCAGCAGTTTGGGGGGAGTCAACACTGAAGCTTTCTTT. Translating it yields CASSLGGVNTEAFF.

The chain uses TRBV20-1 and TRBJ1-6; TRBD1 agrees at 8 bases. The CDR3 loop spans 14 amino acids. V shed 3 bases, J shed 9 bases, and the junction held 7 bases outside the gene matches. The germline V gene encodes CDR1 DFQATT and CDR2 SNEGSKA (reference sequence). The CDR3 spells CSASKAQGASPLHF. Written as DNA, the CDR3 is TGCAGTGCTAGTAAGGCCCAGGGGGCTTCACCCCTCCACTTT.

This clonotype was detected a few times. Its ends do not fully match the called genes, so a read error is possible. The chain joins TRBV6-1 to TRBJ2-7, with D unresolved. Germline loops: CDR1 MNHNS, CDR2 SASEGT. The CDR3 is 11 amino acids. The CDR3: CASGPHYGQYF. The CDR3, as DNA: TGTGCCAGCGGGCCCCACTACGGGCAGTACTTC.

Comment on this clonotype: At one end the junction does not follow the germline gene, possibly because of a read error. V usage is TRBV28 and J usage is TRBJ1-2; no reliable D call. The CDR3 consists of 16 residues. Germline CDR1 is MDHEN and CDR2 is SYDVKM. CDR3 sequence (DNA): TGTGCCAGCAGACTAAGTGGAGTGACGGCTAACTATGGCTGCACCTTC. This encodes CASRLSGVTANYGCTF.